This passage covers 21 T cell receptor beta chains from one sample sequenced in a study of shared clonotypes between healthy human individuals. Method: immunoSEQ multiplex PCR; TCRdb's copy keeps in-frame clones and lacks some. The profile shows 850,000 to 1,200,000 clones, approximately 70% of them singletons. The specimen was memory CD4+ T cells sorted from blood. Subset reported: CD45RA-negative fraction. These receptors all come from a man aged 18-30 years in good health.

The gene calls are TRBV28 and TRBJ2-7, with D perhaps TRBD1 (6 bases). Germline CDR1 is MDHEN and CDR2 is SYDVKM. With 8 bases removed from V and 2 bases from J, the gap between germline ends came to 16 bases. The CDR3 runs 14 residues. Here the CDR3 DNA reads TGTGCCAGCTCGCCCGGGACAAAGACCTACGAGCAGTACTTC. This translates into CASSPGTKTYEQYF.

In regard to this clone: Other DNA sequences within the sample encode an identical CDR3. The chain has TRBV18 and TRBJ1-1; TRBD1 matches 7 bases. This CDR3 is 14 amino acids long. Germline V gene data show CDR1 as KGHSH and CDR2 as LQKENI. Losses at the gene ends were 6 bases for V and 1 base for J; bases not matched to a gene: 5. This CDR3 is CASSPGGGNTEAFF. CDR3 DNA sequence: TGTGCCAGCTCTCCAGGGGGGGGGAACACTGAAGCTTTCTTT.

The V gene is TRBV19, the J gene TRBJ1-5; D gene unclear. CDR1 and CDR2 from the germline V gene are LNHDA and SQIVND (reference sequence). The ends were cut back, 2 bases at V and 7 bases at J, with 9 bases in the middle. The length of the CDR3 is 13 residues. CDR3 region: CASSIKDNQPQHF. In DNA, the CDR3 is TGTGCCAGTAGTATAAAGGATAACCAGCCCCAGCATTTT.

This chain joins TRBV7-2 and TRBJ1-2; D is perhaps TRBD1 (5 bases). The length of the CDR3 is 15 residues. Trimming pared 0 bases from V and 3 bases from J, leaving 11 bases between. Germline CDR1 is SGHTA and CDR2 is FQGNSA. CDR3 residues: CASSLAGRADYGYTF. The CDR3 DNA reads TGTGCCAGCAGCTTAGCGGGCAGGGCGGACTATGGCTACACCTTC.

This clone came up many times. V gene TRBV11-2 combines with J gene TRBJ1-4, with TRBD1 as a possible D gene (6 bases). Trimming removed 1 base from V and 7 bases from J, with 13 bases in between. Germline assignment: CDR1 SGHAT and CDR2 FQNNGV. This CDR3 comprises 15 residues. The CDR3 sequence is CASSLGAGEAEKLFF. In DNA form, the CDR3 reads TGTGCCAGCAGCTTAGGAGCAGGGGAAGCTGAAAAACTGTTTTTT. Looking up the rest from reference TRBV11-2 and TRBJ1-4 gives the full variable domain: EAGVAQSPRYKIIEKRQSVAFWCNPISGHATLYWYQQILGQGPKLLIQFQNNGVVDDSQLPKDRFSAERLKGVDSTLKIQPAKLEDSAVYLCASSLGAGEAEKLFFGSGTQLSVL.

The genes are TRBV6-1 and TRBJ1-4; 11 bases are shared with TRBD1. The CDR3 covers 17 residues. Germline V CDR1 and CDR2: MNHNS, SASEGT. Trimming at V came to 4 bases and at J to 7 bases, leaving 11 bases not matched to a gene. CDR3 in amino acids: CASSARTGTGGFEKLFF. CDR3 coding DNA: TGTGCCAGCAGTGCGAGAACGGGGACAGGGGGATTTGAAAAACTGTTTTTT.

The rearrangement uses TRBV27 and TRBJ1-1, with D perhaps matching TRBD1 (5 bases). V lost 0 bases, J lost 7 bases, and 12 bases lay in between. The CDR3 consists of 14 residues. Germline CDR1 reads MNHEY; CDR2 reads SMNVEV (reference sequence). The CDR3 bases are TGTGCCAGCAGTTTATCCGGGGCAAAATTTGAAGCTTTCTTT. This translates into CASSLSGAKFEAFF.

The J gene is TRBJ2-7, the V gene TRBV11-2; D perhaps matches TRBD2 (5 bases). Per the germline V gene, CDR1 is SGHAT and CDR2 is FQNNGV. The CDR3 runs 15 residues. The V end was cut by 1 base, the J end by 3 bases, with 13 bases between. CDR3 sequence reads: CASSLVPSKLYEQYF. The CDR3, as DNA: TGTGCCAGCAGCTTAGTTCCTAGCAAGCTCTACGAGCAGTACTTC.

This clone came up once. The V gene is TRBV7-3, the J gene TRBJ1-2; D is unclear. CDR3 length equals 13 residues. Germline CDR1 SGHTA, CDR2 FQGTGA. V was clipped by 2 bases and J by 1 base, with 5 bases between them. The CDR3 region has the DNA TGTGCCAGCAGCTTACAGCATAACTATGGCTACACCTTC. Its protein product is CASSLQHNYGYTF.

CDR3 loop: CASSLDRGNYGYTF. The DNA of the CDR3 is TGTGCCAGCTCCTTGGACAGGGGCAACTATGGCTACACCTTC. The chain employs TRBV18 and TRBJ1-2; 9 bases line up with TRBD1. Germline V gene sequence: CDR1 KGHSH, CDR2 LQKENI. The ends lost 6 bases at V and 2 bases at J; junction bases unmatched: 4. The CDR3 is 14 amino acids.

A few counts support this clone. The chain couples TRBV9 to TRBJ2-7; tentatively, D is TRBD2 (6 bases). The CDR3 is 13 residues long. Per the germline V gene, CDR1 is SGDLS and CDR2 is YYNGEE. The V end was cut by 8 bases, the J end by 6 bases, with 18 bases between. The CDR3 coding sequence is TGTGCCAGTGGCAGACCGGGGGTTCCCGAGCAGTACTTC. Translation gives CASGRPGVPEQYF. The full variable domain, its missing parts supplied by reference TRBV9 and TRBJ2-7, is DSGVTQTPKHLITATGQRVTLRCSPRSGDLSVYWYQQSLDQGLQFLIQYYNGEERAKGNILERFSAQQFPDLHSELNLSSLELGDSALYFCASGRPGVPEQYFGPGTRLTVT.

The gene calls are TRBV19 and TRBJ1-6, with D possibly being TRBD1 (5 bases). The germline V and J ends were trimmed by 7 bases and 8 bases, with 18 bases remaining between them. Germline-derived CDR1 and CDR2 are LNHDA and SQIVND (reference sequence). CDR3 length: 15 amino acids. The CDR3 region is CASKKGSGVDSPLHF. The CDR3, as DNA: TGTGCCAGTAAGAAAGGCTCGGGGGTAGATTCACCCCTCCACTTT.

The chain is built from TRBV29-1 and TRBJ2-4; possibly TRBD1 for D (5 bases). The CDR3 has 12 amino acids. From germline, CDR1 is SQVTM and CDR2 ANQGSEA. Trimming removed 4 bases from V and 5 bases from J, with 9 bases in between. CDR3: CSVAQGENIQYF. The CDR3 region has the DNA TGCAGCGTTGCCCAGGGCGAAAACATTCAGTACTTC.

This chain connects TRBV11-2 to TRBJ2-7; D call uncertain. Trimming shortened V by 1 base and J by 7 bases, and 20 bases separated the two germline ends. This CDR3 comprises 16 residues. Germline V CDR1 and CDR2: SGHAT, FQNNGV. CDR3 nucleotide sequence: TGTGCCAGCAGCTTAGTGCAGGACCCCACCATGGGGGAGCAGTACTTC. This translates into CASSLVQDPTMGEQYF.

Note on this clone: Other DNA sequences in the same sample also yield this CDR3. V is TRBV30 and J is TRBJ1-4, with D hard to call. With 3 bases removed from V and 4 bases from J, the gap between germline ends came to 3 bases. Germline V gene lookup returns CDR1 GTSNPN and CDR2 SVGIG (reference sequence). The CDR3 runs 11 residues. For the CDR3, the DNA is TGTGCCTGGAGCGTTAATGAAAAACTGTTTTTT. Translation: CAWSVNEKLFF.

This chain links TRBV28 with TRBJ1-2, with D uncertain. The ends were cut back, 6 bases at V and 8 bases at J, with 19 bases in the middle. The CDR3 is 14 residues long. The germline V gene encodes CDR1 MDHEN and CDR2 SYDVKM. The DNA of the CDR3 is TGTGCCAGCAGAGAAGGGCGAGGTGGGAGAGGCTACACCTTC. It codes for CASREGRGGRGYTF.

The gene calls are TRBV10-3 and TRBJ2-2; a possible D gene is TRBD2 (5 bases). The length of the CDR3 is 11 residues. The germline gives CDR1 ENHRY, CDR2 SYGVKD. V shed 8 bases and J shed 4 bases, with 5 bases lying between them. The DNA for the CDR3 is TGTGCCATCCGGGGCACCGGGGAGCTGTTTTTT. Translating gives CAIRGTGELFF.

The chain employs TRBV10-2 and TRBJ2-5; D perhaps matches TRBD2 (5 bases). V shed 2 bases and J shed 5 bases, with 15 bases lying between them. Germline V gene sequence: CDR1 WSHSY, CDR2 SAAADI. CDR3 length: 15 amino acids. CDR3 nucleotides: TGCGCCAGCAGTGAGGTGGGAGACCCTCCGGAGACCCAGTACTTC. This codes for CASSEVGDPPETQYF.

This clone was recorded only once. V is TRBV5-1 and J is TRBJ2-2, with TRBD2 matching over 8 bases. V gave up 4 bases and J gave up 4 bases; unmatched junction bases: 6. CDR3 length equals 15 residues. Germline CDR1 reads SGHRS; CDR2 reads YFSETQ. This CDR3 reads CASSKGSGGTGELFF. CDR3 nucleotides: TGCGCCAGCAGCAAGGGGAGCGGGGGCACCGGGGAGCTGTTTTTT.

This clone has just one count. A clone one base away is much larger, so this may be a read error. This chain joins TRBV11-2 and TRBJ1-5; D is possibly TRBD1 (5 bases). The CDR3 runs 13 residues. Germline CDR1 and CDR2: SGHAT and FQNNGV. V lost 3 bases and J lost 5, with 8 bases in between. CDR3 in amino acids: CASSFARDQPQHF. The CDR3 bases are TGTGCCAGCAGCTTTGCCAGGGATCAGCCCCAGCATTTT.

This sequence joins TRBV20-1 and TRBJ2-1, with D unresolved. The CDR3 totals 9 residues. The germline CDR1 and CDR2 sequences are DFQATT and SNEGSKA (reference sequence). The CDR3 DNA reads as TGCAGCGCGAACAATGAGCAGTTCTTC. It specifies CSANNEQFF.